The T cell receptor beta chain under discussion was sequenced for a study of cytomegalovirus exposure and HLA in healthy donors. Study-wide results and limits: Later analysis associated a missense DCLRE1C variant with TCR beta V- and J-gene trimming. The authors enumerated over 150 TCR beta chains as linked to cytomegalovirus.

Concerning this clone itself: Its antigen is still unknown.

Primers included in the PCR were 60 Vbeta and 13 Jbeta primers. Method: immunoSEQ multiplex PCR; TCRdb's copy keeps in-frame clones and lacks some. This table holds some 96,000 clones, under 65% found once. CDR3 length equals 12 residues. The ends were cut back, 7 bases at V and 10 bases at J, with 17 bases in the middle. Looked up from germline, CDR1 is SQVTM and CDR2 is ANQGSEA. Sequencing input: PBMCs. The origin of this receptor is a man aged 60 to 75 in good health and CMV-seronegative. The V call is TRBV29-1, the J call TRBJ2-1, with D tentatively TRBD2 (5 bases). CDR3 region: CSALETLGEQFF. CDR3 nucleotide sequence: TGCAGCGCACTAGAAACCTTAGGGGAGCAGTTCTTC.